Sequencing of this T cell receptor (beta chain) was carried out in a study of cytomegalovirus exposure and HLA in healthy donors. Overall study findings and caveats: Some V segments (TRBV6-2 and TRBV6-3 among them) were excluded as indistinguishable. Productive rates of about 90% or about 30% were seen for most TCR beta V segments in an earlier analysis.

PCR involved 60 Vbeta and 13 Jbeta primers. Here immunoSEQ multiplex PCR was the method, and the copy in TCRdb shows in-frame clones only, minus some. The table has nearly 110,000 clones, roughly 80% seen once. Trimming left V 3 bases short and J 0 bases short, with 11 bases between. The CDR3 length is 16 residues. Looked up from germline, CDR1 is MNHNY and CDR2 is SVGAGI (reference sequence). A note on this clone: Its specificity is unknown.

Sequences were obtained from PBMCs. The sequence was collected from a man between 60 and 70 years old in good health and CMV-seronegative. The chain links TRBV6-6 to TRBJ2-2; D call uncertain. CDR3 residues: CASSYKPNANTGELFF. The CDR3 bases are TGTGCCAGCAGTTATAAACCTAATGCGAACACCGGGGAGCTGTTTTTT.